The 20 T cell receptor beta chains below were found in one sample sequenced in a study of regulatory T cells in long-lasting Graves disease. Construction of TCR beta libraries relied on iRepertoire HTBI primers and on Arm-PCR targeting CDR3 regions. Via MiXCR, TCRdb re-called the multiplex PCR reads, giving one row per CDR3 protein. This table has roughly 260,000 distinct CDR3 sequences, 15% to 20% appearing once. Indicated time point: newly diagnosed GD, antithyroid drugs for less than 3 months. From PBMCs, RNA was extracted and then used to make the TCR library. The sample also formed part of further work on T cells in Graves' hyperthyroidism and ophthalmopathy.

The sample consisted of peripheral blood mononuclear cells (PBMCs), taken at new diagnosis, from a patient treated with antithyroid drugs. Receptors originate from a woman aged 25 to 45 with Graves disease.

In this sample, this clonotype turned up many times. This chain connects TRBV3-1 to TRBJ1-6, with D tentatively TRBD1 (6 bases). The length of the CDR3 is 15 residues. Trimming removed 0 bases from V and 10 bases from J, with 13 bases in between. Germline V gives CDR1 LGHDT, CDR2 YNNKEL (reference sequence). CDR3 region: CASSQESGAGSPLHF. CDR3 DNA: TGTGCCAGCAGCCAAGAGTCAGGGGCCGGGTCACCCCTCCACTTT.

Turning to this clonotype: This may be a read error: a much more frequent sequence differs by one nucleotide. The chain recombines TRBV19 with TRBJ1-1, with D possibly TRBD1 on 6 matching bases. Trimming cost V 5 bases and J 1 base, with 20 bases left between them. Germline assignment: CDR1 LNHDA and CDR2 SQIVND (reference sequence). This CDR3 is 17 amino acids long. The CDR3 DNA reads TGTGCCAGTAGTTTCCGCCGGGACACCCAAGGGAACACTGAAGCTTTCTTT. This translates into CASSFRRDTQGNTEAFF.

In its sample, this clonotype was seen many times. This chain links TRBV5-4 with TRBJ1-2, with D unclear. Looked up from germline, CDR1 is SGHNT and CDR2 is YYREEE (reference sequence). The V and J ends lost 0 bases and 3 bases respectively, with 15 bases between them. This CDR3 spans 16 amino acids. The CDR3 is CASSLAADPSHYGYTF. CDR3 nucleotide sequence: TGTGCCAGCAGCTTGGCTGCGGACCCCTCGCACTATGGCTACACCTTC.

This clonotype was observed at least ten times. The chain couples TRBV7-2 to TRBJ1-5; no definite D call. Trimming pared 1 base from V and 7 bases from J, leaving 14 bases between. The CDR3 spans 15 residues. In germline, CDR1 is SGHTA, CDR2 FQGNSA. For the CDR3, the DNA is TGTGCCAGCAGCTTAGTCTCCGCCCAAGGACAGCCCCAGCATTTT. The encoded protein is CASSLVSAQGQPQHF. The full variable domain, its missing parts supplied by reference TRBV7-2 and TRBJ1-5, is GAGVSQSPSNKVTEKGKDVELRCDPISGHTALYWYRQSLGQGLEFLIYFQGNSAPDKSGLPSDRFSAERTGGSVSTLTIQRTQQEDSAVYLCASSLVSAQGQPQHFGDGTRLSIL.

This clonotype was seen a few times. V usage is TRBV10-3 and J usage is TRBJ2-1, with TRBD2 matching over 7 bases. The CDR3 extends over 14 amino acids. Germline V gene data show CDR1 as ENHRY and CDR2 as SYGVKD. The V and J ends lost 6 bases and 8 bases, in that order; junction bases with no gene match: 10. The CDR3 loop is CAIRAGPLSDEQFF. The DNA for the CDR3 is TGTGCCATCAGAGCGGGGCCCCTTTCCGATGAGCAGTTCTTC.

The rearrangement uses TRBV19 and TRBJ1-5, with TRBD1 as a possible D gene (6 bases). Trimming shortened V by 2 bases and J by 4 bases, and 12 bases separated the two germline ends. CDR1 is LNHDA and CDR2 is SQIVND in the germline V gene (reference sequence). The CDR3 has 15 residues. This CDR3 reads CASSIQGPRNQPQHF. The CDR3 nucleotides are TGTGCCAGTAGTATACAGGGGCCCAGGAATCAGCCCCAGCATTTT.

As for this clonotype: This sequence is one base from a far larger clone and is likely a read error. CDR3 sequence (DNA): TGTGCCAGCAGCCGAGCGATCACAGATACGCAGTATTTT. Translating gives CASSRAITDTQYF. The chain links TRBV7-2 to TRBJ2-3; no clear D. V lost 5 bases and J 2 bases, leaving 8 bases between the germline ends. The germline V gene has CDR1 SGHTA and CDR2 FQGNSA. The CDR3 loop spans 13 amino acids.

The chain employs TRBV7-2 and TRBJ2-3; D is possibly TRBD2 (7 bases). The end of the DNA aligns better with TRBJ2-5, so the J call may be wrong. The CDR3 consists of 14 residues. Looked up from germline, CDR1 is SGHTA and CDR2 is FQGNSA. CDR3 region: CASSLYRGAETQYF. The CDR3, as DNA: TGTGCCAGCAGCTTATATCGGGGGGCCGAGACCCAGTACTTC.

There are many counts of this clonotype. The chain's CDR3 is CASGFGSNEQYF. The DNA for the CDR3 is TGTGCTAGTGGTTTCGGGAGTAACGAGCAGTACTTC. This chain links TRBV12-5 with TRBJ2-7; tentative D call: TRBD2 (6 bases). Trimming stripped 3 bases from V and 5 bases from J, with 8 bases between. CDR1 is LGHNT, CDR2 FRNRAP, per germline. The CDR3 has 12 residues.

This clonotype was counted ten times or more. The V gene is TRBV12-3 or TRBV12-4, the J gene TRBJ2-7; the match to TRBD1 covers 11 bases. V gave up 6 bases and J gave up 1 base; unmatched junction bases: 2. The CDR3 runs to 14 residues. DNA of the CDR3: TGTGCCAGCAGGCGGGACAGGGGGTCCTACGAGCAGTACTTC. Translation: CASRRDRGSYEQYF.

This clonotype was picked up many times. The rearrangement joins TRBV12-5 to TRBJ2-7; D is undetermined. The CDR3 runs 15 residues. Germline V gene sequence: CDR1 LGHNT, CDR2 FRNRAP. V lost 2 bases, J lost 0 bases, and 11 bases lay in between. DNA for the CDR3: TGTGCTAGTGGTTTGTCCCCATGGGGCTCCTACGAGCAGTACTTC. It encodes CASGLSPWGSYEQYF.

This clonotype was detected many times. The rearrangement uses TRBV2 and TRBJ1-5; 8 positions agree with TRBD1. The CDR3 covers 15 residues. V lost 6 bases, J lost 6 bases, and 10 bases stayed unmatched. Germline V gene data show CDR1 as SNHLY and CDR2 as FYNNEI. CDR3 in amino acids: CASSPLTGVVQPQHF. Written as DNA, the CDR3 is TGTGCCAGCAGCCCCCTGACAGGGGTGGTTCAGCCCCAGCATTTT.

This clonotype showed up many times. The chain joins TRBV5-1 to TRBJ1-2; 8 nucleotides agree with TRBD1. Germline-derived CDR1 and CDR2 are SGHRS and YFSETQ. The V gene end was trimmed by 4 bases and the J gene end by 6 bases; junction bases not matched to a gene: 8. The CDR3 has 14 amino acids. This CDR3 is CASSPPGQVNGYTF. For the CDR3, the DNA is TGCGCCAGCAGCCCTCCGGGACAGGTCAATGGCTACACCTTC.

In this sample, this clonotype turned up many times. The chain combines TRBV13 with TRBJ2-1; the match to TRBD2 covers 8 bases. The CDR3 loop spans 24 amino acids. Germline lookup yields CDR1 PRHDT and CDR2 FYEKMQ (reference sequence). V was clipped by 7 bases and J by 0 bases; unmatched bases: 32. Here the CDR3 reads CASKAERESGGVLKCPCSYNEQFF. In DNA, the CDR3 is TGTGCCAGCAAAGCCGAACGGGAGAGCGGGGGAGTGCTTAAATGCCCTTGCTCCTACAATGAGCAGTTCTTC.

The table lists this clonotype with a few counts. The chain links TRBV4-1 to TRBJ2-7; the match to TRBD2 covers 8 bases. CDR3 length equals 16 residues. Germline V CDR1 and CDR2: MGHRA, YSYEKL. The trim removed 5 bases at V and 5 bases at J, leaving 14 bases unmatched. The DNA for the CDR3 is TGCGCCAGCAGCGACCTCGGGAGACTAGCGATACACGAGCAGTACTTC. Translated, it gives CASSDLGRLAIHEQYF.

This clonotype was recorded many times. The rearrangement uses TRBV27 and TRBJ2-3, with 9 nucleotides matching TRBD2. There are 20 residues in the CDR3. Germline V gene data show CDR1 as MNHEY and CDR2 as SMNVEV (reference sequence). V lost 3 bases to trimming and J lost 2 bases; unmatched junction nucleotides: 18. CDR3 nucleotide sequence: TGTGCCAGCAGTTTGATGCTCGGGGCCCCGCTAGCGGGGATCACAGATACGCAGTATTTT. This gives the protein CASSLMLGAPLAGITDTQYF.

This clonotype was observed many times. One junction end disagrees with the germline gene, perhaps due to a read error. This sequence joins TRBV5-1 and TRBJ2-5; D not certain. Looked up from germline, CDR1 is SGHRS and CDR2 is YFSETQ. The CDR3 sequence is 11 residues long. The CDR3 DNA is TGTGCCAGCAGCTTAGAAGAGACCCAGTACTTC. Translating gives CASSLEETQYF. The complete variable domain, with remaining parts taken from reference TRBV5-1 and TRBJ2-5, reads KAGVTQTPRYLIKTRGQQVTLSCSPISGHRSVSWYQQTPGQGLQFLFEYFSETQRNKGNFPGRFSGRQFSNSRSEMNVSTLELGDSALYLCASSLEETQYFGPGTRLLVL.

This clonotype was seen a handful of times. The CDR3 sequence: CASSQQPGHLYEQYF. The CDR3 nucleotides are TGCGCCAGCAGCCAACAACCGGGACATTTATACGAGCAGTACTTC. The chain joins TRBV4-1 to TRBJ2-7; tentative D call: TRBD1 (6 bases). The germline V gene has CDR1 MGHRA and CDR2 YSYEKL. Trimming took 2 bases from V and 4 from J, leaving 15 bases between them. CDR3 length: 15 residues.

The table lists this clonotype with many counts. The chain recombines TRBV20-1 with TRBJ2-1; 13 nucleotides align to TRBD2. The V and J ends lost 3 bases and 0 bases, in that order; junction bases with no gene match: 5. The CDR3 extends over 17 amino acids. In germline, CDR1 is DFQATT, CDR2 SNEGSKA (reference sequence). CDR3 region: CSARGLAGPSSYNEQFF. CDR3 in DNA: TGCAGTGCTAGGGGACTAGCGGGGCCGAGCTCCTACAATGAGCAGTTCTTC.

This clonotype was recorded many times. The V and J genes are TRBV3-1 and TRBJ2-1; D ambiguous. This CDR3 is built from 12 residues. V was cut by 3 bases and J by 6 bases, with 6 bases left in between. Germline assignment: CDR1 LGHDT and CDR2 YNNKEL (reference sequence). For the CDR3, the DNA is TGTGCCAGCAGCCATGAGAGCAATGAGCAGTTCTTC. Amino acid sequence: CASSHESNEQFF.